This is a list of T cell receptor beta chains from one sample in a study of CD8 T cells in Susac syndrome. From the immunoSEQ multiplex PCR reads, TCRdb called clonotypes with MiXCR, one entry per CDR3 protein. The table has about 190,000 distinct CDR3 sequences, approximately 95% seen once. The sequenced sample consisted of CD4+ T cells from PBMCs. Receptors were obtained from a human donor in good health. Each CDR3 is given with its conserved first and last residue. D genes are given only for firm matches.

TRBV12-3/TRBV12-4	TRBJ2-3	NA	CAMGELTDTQYF
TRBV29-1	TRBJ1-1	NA	CSVVGPAEAFF
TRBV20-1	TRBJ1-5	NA	CSARDPEANQPQHF
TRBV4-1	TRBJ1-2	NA	CASSQLGVGYTF
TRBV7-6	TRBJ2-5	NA	CASSLATPWGETQYF
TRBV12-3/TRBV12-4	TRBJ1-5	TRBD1	CASSLQGHREPQHF
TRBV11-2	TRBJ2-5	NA	CASSLSPGGTQYF
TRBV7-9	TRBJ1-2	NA	CASSLGYPWTESYGYTF
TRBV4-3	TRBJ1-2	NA	CASSLNGAGYGYTF
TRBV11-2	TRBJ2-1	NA	CASSFGSQEFNEQFF
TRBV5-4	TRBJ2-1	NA	CASSWGPGNEQFF